This TCR beta chain was sequenced during a study of identical twins. TCRdb re-analysed the 5' RACE reads in MiXCR, keeping a single row per CDR3 protein. The table has roughly 260,000 distinct CDR3 sequences, over 11% seen once. Study results and caveats: Interpretation of the results relied on cross-sectional statistical analysis and not on following the same donors.

From germline, CDR1 is LGHDT and CDR2 YNNKEL (reference sequence). The CDR3 is 16 amino acids. The V segment lost 4 bases and the J segment 8 bases; nucleotides outside the gene matches: 13. This clonotype was recorded a few times. Its antigen is not identified. Specimen: memory (CD45RO+) T cells sorted from blood. The sequence was obtained from a woman between 18 and 29 years old in good health. This sequence joins TRBV3-1 and TRBJ2-1; 8 bases line up with TRBD2. CDR3 loop: CASSPLAGGRRYEQFF. In DNA, the CDR3 is TGTGCCAGCAGCCCCCTAGCGGGTGGTCGTAGGTATGAGCAGTTCTTC.